Sequencing of this T cell receptor (beta chain) was carried out in a study of blood T cell repertoires in COVID-19. As originally analysed: Scientists estimated how many nucleated cells there were by amplifying reference gene primers. Repertoires were generated with immunoSEQ multiplex PCR, while TCRdb's copy carries only in-frame clones and drops some. Clone size and the V and J calls come from that table; the DNA yielded D and trimming. The sample shows around 84,000 clones, approximately 82% of them seen only once. This clone occurred a few times. This TCR derives from a man aged 80 or over with active or convalescent COVID-19. The sequencing input was peripheral blood.

The CDR3, as DNA: TGTGCCAGCAGCCCGGACGGGGATAATGAAAAACTGTTTTTT. This encodes CASSPDGDNEKLFF. This sequence joins TRBV7-9 and TRBJ1-4, with D uncertain. With 5 bases removed from V and 4 bases from J, the gap between germline ends came to 11 bases. This CDR3 comprises 14 residues. Germline CDR1 and CDR2: SEHNR and FQNEAQ (reference sequence).